Listed below are T cell receptor beta chains from one sample, sequenced in a study of spatial heterogeneity in lung cancer. TCRdb used MiXCR to reprocess the 5' RACE reads, holding one entry per CDR3 protein. The table lists around 92,000 distinct CDR3 sequences, approximately 12% of them singletons, with roughly 39% in the top ten. Here the sequenced sample was PBMCs, taken at surgery. The receptors derive from a male donor with early-stage non-small cell lung cancer. The conserved cysteine and the conserved F or W are not part of the CDR3 here.

11	TRBV5-6	TRBJ2-7	ASSSVSPTEQY
12	TRBV30	TRBJ1-2	AWSVRDRGNGYT
13	TRBV20-1	TRBJ2-1	SARRETGSYNEQF
11	TRBV13	TRBJ2-7	ASSTGTGDAQY
16	TRBV12-3/TRBV12-4	TRBJ2-1	ASSPSGLAGAGDNEQF
14	TRBV28	TRBJ2-1	ASSLGSTSGYNEQF
13	TRBV6-5	TRBJ2-2	ASSLTGYSTGELF
11	TRBV2	TRBJ1-5	ASSYEGNQPQH
13	TRBV7-2	TRBJ2-3	ASAFRGQDTDTQY
15	TRBV4-3	TRBJ2-1	ASSQTWTVSSYNEQF
11	TRBV29-1	TRBJ1-2	SVGKGADYGYT
12	TRBV7-6	TRBJ1-1	ASSLEDGNTEAF
12	TRBV4-2	TRBJ2-7	ASSFQRDSYEQY
13	TRBV7-6	TRBJ2-5	ASSLGTATWETQY
13	TRBV27	TRBJ2-7	ASSPNTDSLREQY
14	TRBV27	TRBJ2-3	ASSLTGQAPTDTQY
13	TRBV10-3	TRBJ2-2	AIMQVNANTGELF
11	TRBV2	TRBJ2-5	ASSDSGLETQY
13	TRBV4-3	TRBJ2-7	ASSPRPDWLYEQY
11	TRBV2	TRBJ2-1	ASGESSYNEQF
10	TRBV29-1	TRBJ1-4	SAAYRGEKLF
10	TRBV19	TRBJ2-3	ASGGSARAQY
13	TRBV12-3/TRBV12-4	TRBJ2-1	ASSSTRFPYNEQF
13	TRBV20-1	TRBJ1-1	SARRGERKNTEAF
13	TRBV5-6	TRBJ1-1	ASRIHIEASTEAF
12	TRBV28	TRBJ1-2	AIWEGQGARGYT
12	TRBV7-9	TRBJ2-1	ASSPLAGVNEQF
12	TRBV7-8	TRBJ1-1	ASSPFLSGTEAF
13	TRBV6-5	TRBJ2-6	ASSPTGAGANVLT
13	TRBV3-1	TRBJ2-2	ASSRTGGYSGELF
9	TRBV29-1	TRBJ2-3	SVVSADTQY
11	TRBV6-1	TRBJ2-1	ASSTGAGDEQF
11	TRBV6-2/TRBV6-3	TRBJ2-3	ASRAGAADTQY
10	TRBV23-1	TRBJ2-5	ASGFSEETQY
13	TRBV5-5	TRBJ2-1	ASSLAGQWNNEQF
8	TRBV29-1	TRBJ2-1	SVEEAEQF
12	TRBV5-1	TRBJ1-6	ASSLAHQGAPLH
15	TRBV7-2	TRBJ2-1	ASSLASSGSSYNEQF
15	TRBV12-3/TRBV12-4	TRBJ1-5	ASSSPGADYSNQPQH
12	TRBV7-2	TRBJ2-5	ASSQGTIQETQY
11	TRBV29-1	TRBJ1-5	SVRTGGNQPQH